The rows below give T cell receptor beta chains drawn from one sample of a study of cytomegalovirus exposure and HLA in healthy donors. The method was immunoSEQ multiplex PCR; TCRdb's version includes in-frame clones alone and lacks a portion of them. The repertoire holds 100,000 to 150,000 clones, 10% seen once, with around 5% in the top ten. The sequenced sample was PBMCs. Receptors originate from a woman under 30 in good health and CMV-seropositive. Each CDR3 is given with its conserved first and last residue. Each record gives: D gene, clone size, V gene, J gene, CDR3 protein, CDR3 DNA. The D gene is left open where the match is weak. Clone size is given for some rows only: seen once, a few or many times, or a class if the clone is expanded.

d_gene: NA; abundance: NA; v_gene: TRBV11-2; j_gene: TRBJ1-3; CDR3aa: CASSYSQGPGNTIYF; CDR3nt: TGTGCCAGCAGCTATTCTCAGGGGCCTGGAAACACCATATATTTT
d_gene: NA; abundance: few; v_gene: TRBV11-2; j_gene: TRBJ2-1; CDR3aa: CASSLDPGTYNEQFF; CDR3nt: TGTGCCAGCAGCTTAGATCCCGGGACCTACAATGAGCAGTTCTTC
d_gene: TRBD1; abundance: few; v_gene: TRBV15; j_gene: TRBJ1-2; CDR3aa: CATSRETGGYGYTF; CDR3nt: TGTGCCACCAGCAGAGAGACAGGGGGCTATGGCTACACCTTC
d_gene: NA; abundance: NA; v_gene: TRBV7-9; j_gene: TRBJ1-1; CDR3aa: CASSFEEGLMNTEAFF; CDR3nt: TGTGCCAGCAGCTTTGAGGAGGGGCTCATGAACACTGAAGCTTTCTTT
d_gene: TRBD2; abundance: few; v_gene: TRBV29-1; j_gene: TRBJ2-5; CDR3aa: CSVAPGTSGEETQYF; CDR3nt: TGCAGCGTTGCGCCCGGGACTAGCGGGGAAGAGACCCAGTACTTC
d_gene: TRBD1; abundance: few; v_gene: TRBV7-6; j_gene: TRBJ2-7; CDR3aa: CASSRDRGPYEQYF; CDR3nt: TGTGCCAGCAGCCGGGACAGGGGGCCTTACGAGCAGTACTTC
d_gene: NA; abundance: few; v_gene: TRBV9; j_gene: TRBJ1-1; CDR3aa: CASSAQDTLNTEAFF; CDR3nt: TGTGCCAGCAGCGCACAAGACACCTTGAACACTGAAGCTTTCTTT
d_gene: NA; abundance: NA; v_gene: TRBV6-1; j_gene: TRBJ1-5; CDR3aa: CASSEGASGNQPQHF; CDR3nt: TGTGCCAGCAGTGAAGGAGCGAGTGGCAATCAGCCCCAGCATTTT
d_gene: TRBD2; abundance: few; v_gene: TRBV11-1; j_gene: TRBJ2-3; CDR3aa: CASSLLEIAGRTDTQYF; CDR3nt: TGTGCCAGCAGCCTATTAGAGATAGCGGGACGTACAGATACGCAGTATTTT
d_gene: NA; abundance: NA; v_gene: TRBV5-1; j_gene: TRBJ2-2; CDR3aa: CASSSSGGELFF; CDR3nt: TGCGCCAGCTCCTCGTCGGGTGGGGAGCTGTTTTTT
d_gene: NA; abundance: few; v_gene: TRBV13; j_gene: TRBJ2-7; CDR3aa: CASSEYGTYEQYF; CDR3nt: TGTGCCAGCAGCGAATACGGGACCTACGAGCAGTACTTC
d_gene: TRBD1; abundance: NA; v_gene: TRBV2; j_gene: TRBJ1-4; CDR3aa: CASRGQGVGKLFF; CDR3nt: TGTGCCAGCAGGGGACAGGGAGTAGGAAAACTGTTTTTT
d_gene: TRBD1; abundance: few; v_gene: TRBV9; j_gene: TRBJ2-5; CDR3aa: CASSPQGLRGETQYF; CDR3nt: TGTGCCAGCAGCCCCCAAGGGCTCAGGGGGGAGACCCAGTACTTC
d_gene: TRBD1; abundance: NA; v_gene: TRBV29-1; j_gene: TRBJ2-3; CDR3aa: CSVESSGQGFRTDTQYF; CDR3nt: TGCAGCGTTGAAAGCAGCGGACAGGGGTTTCGCACAGATACGCAGTATTTT
d_gene: NA; abundance: few; v_gene: TRBV9; j_gene: TRBJ2-2; CDR3aa: CASSVWDTNTGELFF; CDR3nt: TGTGCCAGCAGCGTATGGGACACAAACACCGGGGAGCTGTTTTTT
d_gene: NA; abundance: NA; v_gene: TRBV18; j_gene: TRBJ2-1; CDR3aa: CASSTRGISGIYNEQFF; CDR3nt: TGTGCCAGCTCAACCCGCGGGATATCGGGAATATACAATGAGCAGTTCTTC
d_gene: NA; abundance: NA; v_gene: TRBV7-9; j_gene: TRBJ2-7; CDR3aa: CASSFGYSSGTGDYEQYF; CDR3nt: TGTGCCAGCAGCTTTGGCTACTCCTCCGGCACAGGCGACTACGAGCAGTACTTC